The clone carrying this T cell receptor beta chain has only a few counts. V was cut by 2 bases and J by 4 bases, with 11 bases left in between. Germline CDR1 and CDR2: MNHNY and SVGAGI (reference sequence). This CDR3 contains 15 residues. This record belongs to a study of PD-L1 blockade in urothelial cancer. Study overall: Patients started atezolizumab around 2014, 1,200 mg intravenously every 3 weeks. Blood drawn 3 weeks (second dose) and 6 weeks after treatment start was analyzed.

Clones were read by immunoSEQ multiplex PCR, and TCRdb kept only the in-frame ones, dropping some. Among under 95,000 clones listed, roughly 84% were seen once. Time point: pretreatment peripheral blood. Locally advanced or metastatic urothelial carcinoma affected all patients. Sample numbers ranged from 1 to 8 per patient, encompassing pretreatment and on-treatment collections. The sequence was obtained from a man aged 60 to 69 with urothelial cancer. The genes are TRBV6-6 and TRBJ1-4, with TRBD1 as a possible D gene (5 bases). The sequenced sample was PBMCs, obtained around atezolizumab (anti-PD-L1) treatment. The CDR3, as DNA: TGTGCCAGCAGTTACGGCGACAGAGATAATGAAAAACTGTTTTTT. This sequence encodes CASSYGDRDNEKLFF.